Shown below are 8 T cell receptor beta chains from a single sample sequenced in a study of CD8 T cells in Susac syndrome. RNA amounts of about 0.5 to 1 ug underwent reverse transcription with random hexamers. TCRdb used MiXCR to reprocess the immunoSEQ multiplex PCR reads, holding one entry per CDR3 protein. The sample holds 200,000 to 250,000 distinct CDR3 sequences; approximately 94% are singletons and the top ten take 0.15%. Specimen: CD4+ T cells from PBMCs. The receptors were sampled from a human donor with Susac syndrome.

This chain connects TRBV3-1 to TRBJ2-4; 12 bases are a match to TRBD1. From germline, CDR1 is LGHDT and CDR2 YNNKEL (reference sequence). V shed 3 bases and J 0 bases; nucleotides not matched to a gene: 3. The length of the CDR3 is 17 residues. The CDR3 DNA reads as TGTGCCAGCAGCCAGCCGGGACAGGGGGCAGCCAAAAACATTCAGTACTTC. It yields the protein CASSQPGQGAAKNIQYF. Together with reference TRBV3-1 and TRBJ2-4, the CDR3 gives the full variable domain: DTAVSQTPKYLVTQMGNDKSIKCEQNLGHDTMYWYKQDSKKFLKIMFSYNNKELIINETVPNRFSPKSPDKAHLNLHINSLELGDSAVYFCASSQPGQGAAKNIQYFGAGTRLSVL.

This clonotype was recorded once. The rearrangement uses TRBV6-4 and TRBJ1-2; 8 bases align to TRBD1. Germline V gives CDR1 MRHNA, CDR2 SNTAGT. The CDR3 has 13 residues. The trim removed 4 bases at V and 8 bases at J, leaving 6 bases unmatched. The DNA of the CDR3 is TGTGCCAGCAGTGCACCCGGGACAGGCGGCTACACCTTC. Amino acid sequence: CASSAPGTGGYTF.

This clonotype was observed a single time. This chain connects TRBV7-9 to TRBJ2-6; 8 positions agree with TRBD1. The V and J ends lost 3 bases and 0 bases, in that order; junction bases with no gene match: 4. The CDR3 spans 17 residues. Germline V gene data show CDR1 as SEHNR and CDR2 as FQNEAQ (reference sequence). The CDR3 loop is CASSFGTGPSGANVLTF. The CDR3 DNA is TGTGCCAGCAGCTTCGGGACAGGTCCCTCTGGGGCCAACGTCCTGACTTTC.

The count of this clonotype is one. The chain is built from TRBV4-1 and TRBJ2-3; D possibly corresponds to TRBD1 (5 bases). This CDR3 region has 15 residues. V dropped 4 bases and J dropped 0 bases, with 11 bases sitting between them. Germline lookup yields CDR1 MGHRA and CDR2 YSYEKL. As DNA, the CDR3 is TGCGCCAGCAGCCGTGACAGAGAGAGCACAGATACGCAGTATTTT. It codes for CASSRDRESTDTQYF.

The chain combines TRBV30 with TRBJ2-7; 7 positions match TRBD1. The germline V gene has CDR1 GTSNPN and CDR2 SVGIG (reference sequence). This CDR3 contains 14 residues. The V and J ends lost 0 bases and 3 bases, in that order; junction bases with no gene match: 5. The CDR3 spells CAWSVGGTVYEQYF. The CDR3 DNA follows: TGTGCCTGGAGTGTAGGTGGGACAGTCTACGAGCAGTACTTC.

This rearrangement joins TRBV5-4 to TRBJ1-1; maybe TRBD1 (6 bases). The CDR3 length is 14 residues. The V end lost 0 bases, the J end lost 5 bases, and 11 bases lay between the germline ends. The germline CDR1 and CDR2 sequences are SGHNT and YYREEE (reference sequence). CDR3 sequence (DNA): TGTGCCAGCAGCTTGGAAGGGGGGCGGACTGAAGCTTTCTTT. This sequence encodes CASSLEGGRTEAFF.

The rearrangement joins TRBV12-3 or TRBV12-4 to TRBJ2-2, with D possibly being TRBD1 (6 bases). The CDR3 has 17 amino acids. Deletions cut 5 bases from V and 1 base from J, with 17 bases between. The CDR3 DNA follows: TGTGCCAGCAGTCGGGCTTTTGAGGGGGTGAACACCGGGGAGCTGTTTTTT. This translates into CASSRAFEGVNTGELFF.

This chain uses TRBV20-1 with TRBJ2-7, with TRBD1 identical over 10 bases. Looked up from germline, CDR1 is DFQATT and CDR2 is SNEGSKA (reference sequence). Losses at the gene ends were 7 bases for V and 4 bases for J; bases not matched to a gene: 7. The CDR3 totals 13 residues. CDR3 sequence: CSVIRDRGYEQYF. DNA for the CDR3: TGCAGTGTTATCCGGGACAGGGGTTACGAGCAGTACTTC.